The 14 T cell receptor beta chains below all came from one sample that was sequenced in a study of blood T cell repertoires in COVID-19. TCRdb's copy holds only in-frame clones and misses some; the assay was immunoSEQ multiplex PCR. The table lists around 130,000 clones, roughly four fifths of them singletons. Sequencing was performed on PBMCs or T cells enriched from blood (not recorded which). These receptors were taken from a man aged 25 to 40 who had recovered from COVID-19.

This chain links TRBV11-2 with TRBJ1-6; 10 positions agree with TRBD1. The CDR3 extends over 15 amino acids. Germline CDR1 SGHAT, CDR2 FQNNGV. J lost 11 bases, V lost 7 bases, and 11 bases had no gene match. The CDR3 nucleotides read TGTGCCAGCACCATAGGGACAGGGGTTAACGCACCCCTCCACTTT. As protein: CASTIGTGVNAPLHF.

The V call is TRBV19, the J call TRBJ2-7, with D maybe TRBD2 (5 bases). This CDR3 comprises 14 residues. Germline CDR1 is LNHDA and CDR2 is SQIVND (reference sequence). Deletions cut 3 bases from V and 5 bases from J, with 14 bases between. In DNA, the CDR3 is TGTGCCAGTAGTATTTCGGGGATCGAGAACGAGCAGTACTTC. Its protein product is CASSISGIENEQYF.

The chain joins TRBV5-1 to TRBJ1-2; TRBD1 matches 11 bases. The CDR3 is 17 residues long. The V and J ends lost 2 bases and 4 bases, in that order; junction bases with no gene match: 10. Germline loops: CDR1 SGHRS, CDR2 YFSETQ. The CDR3 here is CASSLTGTGGSVYGYTF. The CDR3 DNA is TGCGCCAGCAGCTTAACCGGGACAGGGGGATCAGTCTATGGCTACACCTTC.

The V and J genes are TRBV5-1 and TRBJ2-2; 8 nucleotides agree with TRBD2. CDR1 and CDR2 from the germline V gene are SGHRS and YFSETQ. The trim removed 5 bases at V and 6 bases at J, leaving 6 bases unmatched. There are 14 residues in the CDR3. CDR3 DNA sequence: TGCGCCAGCAGTAGCGGGGAAGGAGCCGGGGAGCTGTTTTTT. Translating gives CASSSGEGAGELFF.

CDR3 DNA: TGTGCCAGCAGTGACTTGACAGAGCTCCTAAACGAGCAGTACTTC. It translates to CASSDLTELLNEQYF. The chain links TRBV2 to TRBJ2-7; D perhaps matches TRBD1 (5 bases). Germline CDR1 SNHLY, CDR2 FYNNEI. V lost 3 bases, J lost 5 bases, and 17 bases lay in between. The CDR3 length is 15 residues.

The table lists this clone with a count of one. The genes are TRBV30 and TRBJ1-2; 8 nucleotides match TRBD1. The J segment lost 2 bases and the V segment lost 0 bases, leaving 2 bases of the junction unmatched. From germline, CDR1 is GTSNPN and CDR2 SVGIG (reference sequence). CDR3 length equals 14 residues. Here the CDR3 reads CAWSVDRANYGYTF. CDR3 in DNA: TGTGCCTGGAGTGTGGACAGGGCCAACTATGGCTACACCTTC. The variable domain in full, completed from reference TRBV30 and TRBJ1-2, reads SQTIHQWPATLVQPVGSPLSLECTVEGTSNPNLYWYRQAAGRGLQLLFYSVGIGQISSEVPQNLSASRPQDRQFILSSKKLLLSDSGFYLCAWSVDRANYGYTFGSGTRLTVV.

V usage is TRBV11-2 and J usage is TRBJ2-7, with D perhaps TRBD1 (5 bases). Germline V gene data show CDR1 as SGHAT and CDR2 as FQNNGV. The V end was cut by 2 bases, the J end by 5 bases, with 13 bases between. The CDR3 length is 14 residues. CDR3 bases: TGTGCCAGCAGCTTACCGGCAGGGCCACACGAGCAGTACTTC. Residues: CASSLPAGPHEQYF.

In DNA, the CDR3 is TGTGCCAGCTCACCAGGGACAGGTGAAAAACTGTTTTTT. Its protein is CASSPGTGEKLFF. The V call is TRBV18, the J call TRBJ1-4, with 8 positions matching TRBD1. This CDR3 spans 13 amino acids. V was pared by 2 bases and J by 7 bases, with 0 bases of the junction left unmatched. Germline lookup yields CDR1 KGHSH and CDR2 LQKENI.

The chain is built from TRBV10-3 and TRBJ1-1; 11 nucleotides agree with TRBD1. CDR3 length: 15 amino acids. Trimming took 8 bases from V and 1 from J; bases not matched to a gene: 6. Germline-derived CDR1 and CDR2 are ENHRY and SYGVKD. The CDR3 spells CAIAPGTGGNTEAFF. The CDR3 nucleotides read TGTGCCATCGCCCCCGGGACAGGGGGGAACACTGAAGCTTTCTTT.

V and J are TRBV27 and TRBJ2-2; D gene unclear. The CDR3 contains 16 residues. The V gene lost 0 bases and the J gene lost 0 bases, with 8 bases spanning the gap. The germline CDR1 and CDR2 sequences are MNHEY and SMNVEV (reference sequence). The CDR3 nucleotides are TGTGCCAGCAGTTTATCGTTTACACCGAACACCGGGGAGCTGTTTTTT. Its translation: CASSLSFTPNTGELFF.

The rearrangement links TRBV11-2 to TRBJ2-3; 7 bases map to TRBD1. CDR3 length: 15 amino acids. V shed 5 bases and J 1 base; nucleotides not matched to a gene: 6. The germline CDR1 and CDR2 sequences are SGHAT and FQNNGV. The CDR3 spells CASSQDRVGTDTQYF. The CDR3, as DNA: TGTGCCAGCAGCCAAGACAGGGTGGGCACAGATACGCAGTATTTT.

The V and J genes are TRBV12-3 or TRBV12-4 and TRBJ2-7; TRBD1 is a possible D gene (6 bases). V lost 5 bases, J lost 1 base, and 9 bases lay in between. The CDR3 is 13 residues long. For the CDR3, the DNA is TGTGCCAGCAGTCCGGGACATTCCTACGAGCAGTACGTC. Residues: CASSPGHSYEQYV.

This sequence joins TRBV15 and TRBJ1-4, with D possibly matching TRBD1 (5 bases). Germline CDR1 and CDR2: LNHNV and YYDKDF (reference sequence). There are 14 residues in the CDR3. Trimming left V 1 base short and J 14 bases short, with 17 bases between. CDR3 in amino acids: CATSRVSRESKLFF. CDR3 in DNA: TGTGCCACCAGCAGAGTGTCCAGGGAAAGCAAGCTGTTTTTT.

The chain recombines TRBV27 with TRBJ1-5, with a tentative D call TRBD1 (5 bases). Between the trimmed V and J ends, which lost 7 bases and 0 bases, there was a span of 19 bases. Germline-derived CDR1 and CDR2 are MNHEY and SMNVEV (reference sequence). The CDR3 covers 17 residues. The CDR3 region has the DNA TGTGCCAGCACCCCCCCTGATAGACAGTATAGCAATCAGCCCCAGCATTTT. As protein: CASTPPDRQYSNQPQHF.